Given below is one TCR beta chain in context. Its antigen is not identified. PCR was performed using 60 Vbeta and 13 Jbeta primers. Profiled with immunoSEQ multiplex PCR; TCRdb holds only in-frame clones, not every one. The sample holds 55,000 to 65,000 clones, 75% to 90% seen once. Germline V CDR1 and CDR2: SGHNT, YENEEA. The trim removed 5 bases at V and 6 bases at J, leaving 4 bases unmatched. CDR3 length: 14 amino acids. The data originate from a study of cytomegalovirus exposure and HLA in healthy donors. Study in general: Earlier work reported approximately 110 million unique TCR beta sequences from roughly 180 million T cells.

Study conclusions and caveats: CMV serostatus alone was available as immune exposure information. It has been reported that TCR beta sequences accurately predicted the HLA-A and HLA-B alleles of most subjects. The later analysis indicated that the majority of CMV-associated TCR beta chains appeared HLA-restricted.

The sequence was collected from a woman aged 40-49 years in good health and CMV-seronegative. The V gene is TRBV11-3, the J gene TRBJ2-1; 10 bases map to TRBD2. The source material was PBMCs. The CDR3 bases are TGTGCCAGCAGCCCATGGACTAGCGGCAATGAGCAGTTCTTC. It encodes CASSPWTSGNEQFF.